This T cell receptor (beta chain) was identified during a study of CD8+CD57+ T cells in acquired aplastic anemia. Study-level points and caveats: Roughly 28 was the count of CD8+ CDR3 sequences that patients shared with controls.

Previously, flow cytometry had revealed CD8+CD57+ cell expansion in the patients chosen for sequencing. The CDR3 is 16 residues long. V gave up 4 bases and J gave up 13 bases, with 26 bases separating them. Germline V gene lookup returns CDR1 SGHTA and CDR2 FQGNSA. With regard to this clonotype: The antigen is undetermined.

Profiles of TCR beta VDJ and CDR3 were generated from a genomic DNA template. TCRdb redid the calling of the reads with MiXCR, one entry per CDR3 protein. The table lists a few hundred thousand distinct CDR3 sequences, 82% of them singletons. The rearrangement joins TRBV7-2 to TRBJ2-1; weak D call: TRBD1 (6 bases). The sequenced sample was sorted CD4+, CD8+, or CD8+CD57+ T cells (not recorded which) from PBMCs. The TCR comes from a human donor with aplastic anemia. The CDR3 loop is CASSSNRAGNSPLQFF. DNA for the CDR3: TGTGCCAGCAGCTCTAACAGGGCTGGAAATTCACCCCTCCAGTTCTTC.